The T cell receptor beta chain under discussion was sequenced for a study of blood T cell repertoires in COVID-19. Generated by immunoSEQ multiplex PCR, the TCRdb table keeps only in-frame clones and is missing some. The sample lists around 290,000 clones; around 87% were seen once. The germline CDR1 and CDR2 sequences are SGHNT and YYREEE (reference sequence). The CDR3 length is 15 residues. Trimming at V came to 4 bases and at J to 9 bases, leaving 7 bases not matched to a gene. The count of this clone is one. This rearrangement joins TRBV5-4 to TRBJ2-1; 13 bases line up with TRBD2. This receptor was taken from a woman aged 45-59 years who had recovered from COVID-19. Sample: peripheral blood. The chain's CDR3 is CASSPGLAGDLEQFF. The CDR3 nucleotides read TGTGCCAGCAGCCCCGGACTAGCGGGAGATCTTGAGCAGTTCTTC.